These 5 T cell receptor beta chains originate from one sample sequenced in a study of blood T cell repertoires in COVID-19. Assay used: immunoSEQ multiplex PCR; TCRdb lists only in-frame clones, some missing. The sample has about 160,000 clones; roughly 88% are singletons. Sample: PBMCs or T cells enriched from blood (not recorded which). These receptors were obtained from a woman between 45 and 65 years old who had recovered from COVID-19.

The DNA for the CDR3 is TGCGCCAGCAGACGCTCCAGCGGGGACAATGAGCAGTTCTTC. Translation: CASRRSSGDNEQFF. The chain has TRBV5-1 and TRBJ2-1; 7 bases are a match to TRBD2. This CDR3 comprises 14 residues. Germline-derived CDR1 and CDR2 are SGHRS and YFSETQ. V shed 5 bases and J 5 bases; nucleotides not matched to a gene: 7.

This rearrangement joins TRBV11-3 to TRBJ2-3, with D unclear. The CDR3 is 14 amino acids. CDR1 SGHNT and CDR2 YENEEA come from the germline V gene. The V end lost 0 bases, the J end lost 2 bases, and 6 bases lay between the germline ends. In DNA form, the CDR3 reads TGTGCCAGCAGCTTAGATGGGCCCACAGATACGCAGTATTTT. Amino acids: CASSLDGPTDTQYF.

As DNA, the CDR3 is TGTGCCTGGAGTGGGACAGGGGGGACTGAAGCTTTCTTT. It encodes CAWSGTGGTEAFF. The chain recombines TRBV30 with TRBJ1-1, with 10 nucleotides matching TRBD1. The CDR3 extends over 13 amino acids. CDR1 is GTSNPN and CDR2 is SVGIG in the germline V gene (reference sequence). Germline trimming cut 1 base from V and 5 bases from J; bases unmatched to any gene: 1. Complete variable domain (other parts from reference TRBV30 and TRBJ1-1): SQTIHQWPATLVQPVGSPLSLECTVEGTSNPNLYWYRQAAGRGLQLLFYSVGIGQISSEVPQNLSASRPQDRQFILSSKKLLLSDSGFYLCAWSGTGGTEAFFGQGTRLTVV.

The chain couples TRBV5-1 to TRBJ2-4; D is perhaps TRBD2 (6 bases). Germline CDR1 reads SGHRS; CDR2 reads YFSETQ. V gave up 10 bases and J gave up 2 bases, with 16 bases separating them. The CDR3 length is 14 residues. CDR3 coding DNA: TGCGCCCGCCCCGGGGGTGGTTCCAAAAACATTCAGTACTTC. Translation: CARPGGGSKNIQYF.

V gene TRBV5-1 combines with J gene TRBJ1-4; D is unresolved. Germline values: CDR1 SGHRS, CDR2 YFSETQ. The V end was cut by 6 bases, the J end by 5 bases, with 8 bases between. The CDR3 has 12 amino acids. CDR3 coding DNA: TGCGCCAGCAATGCGGAAAATGAAAAACTGTTTTTT. As protein: CASNAENEKLFF.